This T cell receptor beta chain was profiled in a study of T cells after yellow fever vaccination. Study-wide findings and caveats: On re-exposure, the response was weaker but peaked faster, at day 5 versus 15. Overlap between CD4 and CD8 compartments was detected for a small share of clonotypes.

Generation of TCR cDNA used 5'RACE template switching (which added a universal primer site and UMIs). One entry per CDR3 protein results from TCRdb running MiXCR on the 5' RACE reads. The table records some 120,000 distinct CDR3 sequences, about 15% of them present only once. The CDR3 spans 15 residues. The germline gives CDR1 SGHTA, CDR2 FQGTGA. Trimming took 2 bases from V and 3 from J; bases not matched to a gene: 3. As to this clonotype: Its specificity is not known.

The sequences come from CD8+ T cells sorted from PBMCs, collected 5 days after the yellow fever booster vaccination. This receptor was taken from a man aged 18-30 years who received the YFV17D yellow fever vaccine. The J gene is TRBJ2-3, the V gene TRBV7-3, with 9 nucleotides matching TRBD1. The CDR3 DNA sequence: TGTGCCAGCAGCTTAGGACAGGGGAGGACAGATACGCAGTATTTT. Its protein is CASSLGQGRTDTQYF.